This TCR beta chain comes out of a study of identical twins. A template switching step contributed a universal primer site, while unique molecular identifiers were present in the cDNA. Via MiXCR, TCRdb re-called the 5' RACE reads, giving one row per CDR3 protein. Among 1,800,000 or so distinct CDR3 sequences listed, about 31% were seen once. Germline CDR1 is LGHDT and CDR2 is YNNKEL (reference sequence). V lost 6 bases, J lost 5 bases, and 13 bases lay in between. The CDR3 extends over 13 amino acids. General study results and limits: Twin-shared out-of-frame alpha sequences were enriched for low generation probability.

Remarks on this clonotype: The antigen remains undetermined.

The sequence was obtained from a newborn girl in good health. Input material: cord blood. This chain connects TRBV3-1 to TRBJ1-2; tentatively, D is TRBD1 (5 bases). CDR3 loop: CASSPGAQYGYTF. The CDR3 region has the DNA TGTGCCAGCAGTCCCGGGGCGCAATATGGCTACACCTTC.